This T cell receptor beta chain comes out of a study of blood T cell repertoires in COVID-19. Germline CDR1 KGHDR, CDR2 SFDVKD. V was pared by 7 bases and J by 8 bases, with 11 bases of the junction left unmatched. The CDR3 length is 16 residues. Produced via immunoSEQ multiplex PCR; TCRdb's table is partial and in-frame only. The table lists around 120,000 clones, around 90% of them singletons, with approximately 3.5% in the top ten. The TCR sequence derives from a man aged 50-59 years with active COVID-19. Sequencing used peripheral blood. The chain combines TRBV24-1 with TRBJ2-1; TRBD2 aligns across 12 bases. This CDR3 reads CATSPTSGSLRDEQFF. Written as DNA, the CDR3 is TGTGCCACCAGCCCGACTAGCGGGAGCCTAAGGGATGAGCAGTTCTTC.